This TCR beta chain was recorded in a study of beta chain features in type 1 diabetes. In its sample, this clone was seen a few times. What it binds is unknown. Study-wide points: TCRB CDR3s from Type 1 diabetes patients were moderately but significantly shorter in all four CD4+ subsets.

What was sequenced were expressed TCRB transcripts, since all of the isolated RNA had been reverse transcribed. The assay was immunoSEQ multiplex PCR, and TCRdb's table has in-frame clones only and misses some. The sample holds about 150,000 clones, roughly 11% seen once. Germline V gene lookup returns CDR1 SNHLY and CDR2 FYNNEI. The CDR3 runs 15 residues. The junction had 6 bases not matched to a gene; V was cut back by 6 bases and J by 5 bases. Sequencing input: central memory CD4+ T cells from blood. This chain joins TRBV2 and TRBJ2-3, with 12 bases matching TRBD2. This receptor was identified in a man aged 18 to 29 in good health. CDR3 sequence: CASSRTGLAGDTQYF. In nucleotides, the CDR3 is TGTGCCAGCAGCCGAACGGGACTAGCGGGAGATACGCAGTATTTT. Looking up the rest from reference TRBV2 and TRBJ2-3 gives the full variable domain: EPEVTQTPSHQVTQMGQEVILRCVPISNHLYFYWYRQILGQKVEFLVSFYNNEISEKSEIFDDQFSVERPDGSNFTLKIRSTKLEDSAMYFCASSRTGLAGDTQYFGPGTRLTVL.